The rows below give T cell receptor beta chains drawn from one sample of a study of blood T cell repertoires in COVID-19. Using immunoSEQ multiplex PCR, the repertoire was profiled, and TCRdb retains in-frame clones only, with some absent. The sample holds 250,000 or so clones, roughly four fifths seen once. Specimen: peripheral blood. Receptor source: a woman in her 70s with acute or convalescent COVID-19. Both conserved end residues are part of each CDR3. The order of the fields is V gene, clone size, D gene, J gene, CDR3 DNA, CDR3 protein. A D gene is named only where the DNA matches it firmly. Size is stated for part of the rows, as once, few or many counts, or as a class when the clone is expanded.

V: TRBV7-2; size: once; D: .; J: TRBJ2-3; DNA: TGTGCCAGCAGCTCACGTTGGGGGGGCCGCACAGATACGCAGTATTTT; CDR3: CASSSRWGGRTDTQYF
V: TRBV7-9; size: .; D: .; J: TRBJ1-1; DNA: TGTGCCAGCAGTCTTCAGGGGACTAGGACTGAAGCTTTCTTT; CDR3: CASSLQGTRTEAFF
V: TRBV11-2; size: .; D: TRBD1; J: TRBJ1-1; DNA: TGTGCCAGCAGCTTACACCGGGACAGGGGTGTAGCTTTCTTT; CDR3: CASSLHRDRGVAFF
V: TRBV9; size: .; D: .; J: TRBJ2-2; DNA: TGTGCCAGCAGCCTAGACCCACAGGGAGCATCACCCGGGGAGCTGTTTTTT; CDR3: CASSLDPQGASPGELFF
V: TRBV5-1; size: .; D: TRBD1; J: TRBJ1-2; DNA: TGCGCCAGCAGCATCGACAGGGGGGAATCCTATGGCTACACCTTC; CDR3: CASSIDRGESYGYTF
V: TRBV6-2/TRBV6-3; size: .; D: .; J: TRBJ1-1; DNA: TGTGCCAGCAGTTCCAGGGACACTGAAGCTTTCTTT; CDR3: CASSSRDTEAFF
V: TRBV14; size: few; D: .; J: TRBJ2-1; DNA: TGTGCCAGCAGCCAAATCCGGTACAATGAGCAGTTCTTC; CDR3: CASSQIRYNEQFF
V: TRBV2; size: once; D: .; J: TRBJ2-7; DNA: TGTGCCAGCTCTGACAGGCGAACCTACGAGCAGTACTTC; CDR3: CASSDRRTYEQYF
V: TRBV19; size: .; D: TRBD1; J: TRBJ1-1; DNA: TGTGCCAGTAGTATCGTCGGACAGGGGAATTTGGCGGCTTTCTTT; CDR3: CASSIVGQGNLAAFF
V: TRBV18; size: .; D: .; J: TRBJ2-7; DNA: TGTGCCAGCTCGCAGGCCGAGCAGTACTTC; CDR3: CASSQAEQYF
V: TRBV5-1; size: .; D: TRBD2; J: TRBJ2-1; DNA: TGCGCCAGCAGCTTCGGCGGGGGGCCGGACAATGAGCAGTTCTTC; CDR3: CASSFGGGPDNEQFF
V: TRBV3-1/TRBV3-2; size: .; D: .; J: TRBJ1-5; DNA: TGTGCCAGCAGCCAAGATGGGTCAGGCGGCAATCAGCCCCAGCATTTT; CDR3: CASSQDGSGGNQPQHF
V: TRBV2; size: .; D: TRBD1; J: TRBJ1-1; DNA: TGTGCCAGCAGCCTGGACAGGGTGAACACTGAAGCTTTCTTT; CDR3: CASSLDRVNTEAFF
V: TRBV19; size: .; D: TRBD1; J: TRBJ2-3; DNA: TGTGCCAGTAGGAGGACAGGGGGCCCGGATACGCAGTATTTT; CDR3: CASRRTGGPDTQYF
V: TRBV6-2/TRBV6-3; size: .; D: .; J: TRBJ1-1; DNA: TGTGCCAGCAGTCTCTATTCGGACAGGAACACTGAAGCTTTCTTT; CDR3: CASSLYSDRNTEAFF
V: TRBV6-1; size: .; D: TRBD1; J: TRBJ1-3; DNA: TGTGCCAGCAGTGAACAGGACAGGGGTTTCTCTGGAAACACCATATATTTT; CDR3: CASSEQDRGFSGNTIYF
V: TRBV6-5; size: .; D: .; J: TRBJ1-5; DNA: TGTGCCAGCAGCTCCTGGGAGAATCAGCCCCAGCATTTT; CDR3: CASSSWENQPQHF
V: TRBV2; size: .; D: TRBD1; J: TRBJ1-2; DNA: TGTGCCAGCAGTGTCGTTCTGGACAGGGCCGATGGCTACACCTTC; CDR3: CASSVVLDRADGYTF
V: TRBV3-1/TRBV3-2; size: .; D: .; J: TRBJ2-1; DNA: TGTGCCAGCAGCCTCAGAGGCGGTCTCTACAATGAGCAGTTCTTC; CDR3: CASSLRGGLYNEQFF
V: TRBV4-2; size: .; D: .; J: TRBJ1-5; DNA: TGTGCCAGCAGCCAAGTGGGCTGGGGGAGGGATAACAATCAGCCCCAGCATTTT; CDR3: CASSQVGWGRDNNQPQHF
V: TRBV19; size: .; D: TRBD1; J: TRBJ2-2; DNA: TGTGCCAGTAGTAAGGACAGGGTAGTAACCGGGGAGCTGTTTTTT; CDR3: CASSKDRVVTGELFF
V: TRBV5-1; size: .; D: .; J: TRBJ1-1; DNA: TGCGCCAGCAGCTTCACGGACAGCATGAACACTGAAGCTTTCTTT; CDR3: CASSFTDSMNTEAFF
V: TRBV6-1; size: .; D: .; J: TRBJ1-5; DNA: TGTGCCAGCAGTGAATTCACAGGTAGCAATCAGCCCCAGCATTTT; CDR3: CASSEFTGSNQPQHF
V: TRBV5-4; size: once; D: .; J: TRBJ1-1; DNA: TGTGCCAGCAGTCATGGGCGGGGGGCGTTGAACACTGAAGCTTTCTTT; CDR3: CASSHGRGALNTEAFF
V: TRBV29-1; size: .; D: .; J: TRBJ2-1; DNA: TGCAGCGTTGTAGTCGGGGGTGGGCTCAATGAGCAGTTCTTC; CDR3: CSVVVGGGLNEQFF
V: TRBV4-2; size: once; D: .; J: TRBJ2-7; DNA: TGTGCCAGCAGCCAAGATGTGGCCACCTCCTACGAGCAGTACTTC; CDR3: CASSQDVATSYEQYF